The next 8 T cell receptor beta chains were all read from a single sample in a study of blood T cell repertoires in COVID-19. Measured with immunoSEQ multiplex PCR; TCRdb has only the in-frame clones, and not every one. The sample gives 150,000 to 200,000 clones, roughly four fifths of which show up once; about 10% is in the top ten. The specimen was peripheral blood. The receptors were gathered from a woman in her thirties or forties with COVID-19, enrolled during active disease.

The chain has TRBV7-9 and TRBJ1-1; 7 bases agree with TRBD1. J gave up 2 bases and V 0 bases, and 3 bases lay outside the gene matches. Germline CDR1 SEHNR, CDR2 FQNEAQ (reference sequence). The CDR3 runs to 15 residues. CDR3 coding DNA: TGTGCCAGCAGCTTAGCTCGGACAGGAAACACTGAAGCTTTCTTT. This codes for CASSLARTGNTEAFF.

The V and J genes are TRBV2 and TRBJ1-1; the match to TRBD1 covers 11 bases. Germline values: CDR1 SNHLY, CDR2 FYNNEI. V shed 9 bases and J 1 base; nucleotides not matched to a gene: 1. This CDR3 region has 13 residues. The CDR3 DNA sequence: TGTGCCAGTGGGACAGGGGGGAACACTGAAGCTTTCTTT. Translating it yields CASGTGGNTEAFF.

This clone was observed a few times. The V call is TRBV11-2, the J call TRBJ2-4; perhaps TRBD2 as D (6 bases). The V and J ends lost 4 bases and 0 bases respectively, with 19 bases between them. Germline V gene lookup returns CDR1 SGHAT and CDR2 FQNNGV. This CDR3 is 18 amino acids long. CDR3 loop: CASSSGLTLLTAKNIQYF. The CDR3 DNA follows: TGTGCCAGCAGCTCGGGACTCACTCTGCTTACAGCCAAAAACATTCAGTACTTC.

This clone showed up just once. J is TRBJ2-1 and V is TRBV9; TRBD1 matches at 11 bases. V trimming: 1 base; J trimming: 3 bases; junction bases outside the gene matches: 3. There are 16 residues in the CDR3. Germline assignment: CDR1 SGDLS and CDR2 YYNGEE. This chain's CDR3 is CASSVIGTGGYNEQFF. Written as DNA, the CDR3 is TGTGCCAGCAGCGTAATTGGGACAGGGGGCTACAATGAGCAGTTCTTC.

This chain uses TRBV6-5 with TRBJ2-7; D possibly corresponds to TRBD1 (6 bases). The germline V gene encodes CDR1 MNHEY and CDR2 SVGAGI. The ends were cut back, 3 bases at V and 2 bases at J, with 14 bases in the middle. The CDR3 length is 15 residues. CDR3 sequence: CASSYARGPAYEQYF. DNA of the CDR3: TGTGCCAGCAGTTATGCCAGGGGCCCCGCCTACGAGCAGTACTTC.

This chain connects TRBV6-5 to TRBJ1-5; perhaps TRBD1 as D (5 bases). Germline CDR1 MNHEY, CDR2 SVGAGI. The CDR3 loop spans 16 amino acids. With 0 bases removed from V and 1 base from J, the gap between germline ends came to 10 bases. In DNA form, the CDR3 reads TGTGCCAGCAGTTACTCGAGCGGGGGAAGCAATCAGCCCCAGCATTTT. It yields the protein CASSYSSGGSNQPQHF.

The gene calls are TRBV7-2 and TRBJ2-3; D possibly corresponds to TRBD1 (6 bases). Germline V gives CDR1 SGHTA, CDR2 FQGNSA. CDR3 length: 19 residues. The germline V and J ends were trimmed by 3 bases and 2 bases, with 24 bases remaining between them. CDR3 DNA: TGTGCCAGCAGCTTCGACAGGCGACGACCGAAACCTGACACAGATACGCAGTATTTT. This sequence encodes CASSFDRRRPKPDTDTQYF.

The J gene is TRBJ1-5, the V gene TRBV6-5, with TRBD1 matching 10 bases. CDR1 is MNHEY and CDR2 is SVGAGI in the germline V gene. This CDR3 comprises 13 residues. J lost 11 bases, V lost 10 bases, and 11 bases had no gene match. The CDR3, as DNA: TGTGCCACCTCGGGACAGGGGCGCGGGGCCCAGCATTTT. Its protein product is CATSGQGRGAQHF.